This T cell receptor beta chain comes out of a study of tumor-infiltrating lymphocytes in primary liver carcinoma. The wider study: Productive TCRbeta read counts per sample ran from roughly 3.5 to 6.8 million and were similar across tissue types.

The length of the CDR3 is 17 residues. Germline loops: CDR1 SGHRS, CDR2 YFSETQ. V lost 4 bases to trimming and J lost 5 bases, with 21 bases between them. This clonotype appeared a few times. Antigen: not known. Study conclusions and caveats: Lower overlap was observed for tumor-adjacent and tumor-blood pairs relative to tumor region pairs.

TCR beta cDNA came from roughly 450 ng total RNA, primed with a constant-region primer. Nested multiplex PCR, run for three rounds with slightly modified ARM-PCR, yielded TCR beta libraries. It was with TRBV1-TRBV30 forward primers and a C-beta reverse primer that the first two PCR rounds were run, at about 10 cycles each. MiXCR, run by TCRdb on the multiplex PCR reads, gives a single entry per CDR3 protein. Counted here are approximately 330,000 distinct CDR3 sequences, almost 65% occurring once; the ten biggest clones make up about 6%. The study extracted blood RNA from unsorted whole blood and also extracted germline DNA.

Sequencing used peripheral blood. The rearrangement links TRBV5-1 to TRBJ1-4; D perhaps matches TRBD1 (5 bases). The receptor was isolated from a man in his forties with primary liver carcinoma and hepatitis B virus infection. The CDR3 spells CASSAALSGTGNEKLFF. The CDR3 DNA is TGCGCCAGCAGCGCAGCACTCTCCGGGACTGGGAATGAAAAACTGTTTTTT.